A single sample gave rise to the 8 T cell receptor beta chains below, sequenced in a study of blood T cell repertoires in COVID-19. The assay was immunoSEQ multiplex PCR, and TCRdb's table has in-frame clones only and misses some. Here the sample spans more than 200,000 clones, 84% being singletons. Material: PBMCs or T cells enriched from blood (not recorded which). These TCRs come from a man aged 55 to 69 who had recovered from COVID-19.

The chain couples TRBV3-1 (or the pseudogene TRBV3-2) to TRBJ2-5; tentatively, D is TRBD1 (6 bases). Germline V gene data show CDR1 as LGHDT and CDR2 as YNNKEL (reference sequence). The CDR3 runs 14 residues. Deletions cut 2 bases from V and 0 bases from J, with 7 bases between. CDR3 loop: CASSQYRDQETQYF. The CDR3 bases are TGTGCCAGCAGCCAATACAGGGACCAAGAGACCCAGTACTTC.

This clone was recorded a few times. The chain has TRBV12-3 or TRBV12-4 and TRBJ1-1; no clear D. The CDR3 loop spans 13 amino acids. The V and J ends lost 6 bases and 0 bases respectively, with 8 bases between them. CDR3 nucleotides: TGTGCCAGCAGGTACACAGTGAACACTGAAGCTTTCTTT. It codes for CASRYTVNTEAFF.

CDR3 bases: TGTGCCAGCAGCTTAGTTGGGGGGTCCCAAGAGACCCAGTACTTC. As protein: CASSLVGGSQETQYF. The chain links TRBV11-2 to TRBJ2-5; D possibly corresponds to TRBD2 (6 bases). The germline V and J ends were trimmed by 1 base and 1 base, with 10 bases remaining between them. CDR3 size: 15 residues. Germline lookup yields CDR1 SGHAT and CDR2 FQNNGV.

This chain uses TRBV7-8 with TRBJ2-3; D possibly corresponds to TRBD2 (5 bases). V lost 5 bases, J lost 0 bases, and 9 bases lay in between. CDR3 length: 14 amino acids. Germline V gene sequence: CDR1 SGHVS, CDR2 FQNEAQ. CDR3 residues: CASSSGASTDTQYF. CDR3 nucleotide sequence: TGTGCCAGCAGCAGCGGTGCTAGCACAGATACGCAGTATTTT. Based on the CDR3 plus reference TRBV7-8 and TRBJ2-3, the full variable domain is GAGVSQSPRYKVAKRGQDVALRCDPISGHVSLFWYQQALGQGPEFLTYFQNEAQLDKSGLPSDRFFAERPEGSVSTLKIQRTQQEDSAVYLCASSSGASTDTQYFGPGTRLTVL.

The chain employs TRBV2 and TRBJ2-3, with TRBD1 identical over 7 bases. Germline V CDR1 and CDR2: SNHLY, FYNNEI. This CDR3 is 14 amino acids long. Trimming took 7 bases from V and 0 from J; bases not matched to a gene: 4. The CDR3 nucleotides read TGTGCCAGCAAAGGACAGGTTAGCACAGATACGCAGTATTTT. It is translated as CASKGQVSTDTQYF.

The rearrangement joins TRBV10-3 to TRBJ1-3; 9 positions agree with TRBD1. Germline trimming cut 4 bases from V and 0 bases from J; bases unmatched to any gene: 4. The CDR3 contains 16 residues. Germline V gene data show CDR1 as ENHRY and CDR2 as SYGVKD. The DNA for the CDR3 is TGTGCCATCAGTGGTGGGACAGGGAGCTCTGGAAACACCATATATTTT. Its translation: CAISGGTGSSGNTIYF.

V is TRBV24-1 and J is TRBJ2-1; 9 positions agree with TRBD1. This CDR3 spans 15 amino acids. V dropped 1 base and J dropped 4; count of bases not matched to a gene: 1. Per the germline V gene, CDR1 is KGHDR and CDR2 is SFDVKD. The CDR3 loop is CATSDFGTGYNEQFF. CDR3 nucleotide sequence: TGTGCCACCAGTGATTTTGGGACAGGGTACAATGAGCAGTTCTTC.

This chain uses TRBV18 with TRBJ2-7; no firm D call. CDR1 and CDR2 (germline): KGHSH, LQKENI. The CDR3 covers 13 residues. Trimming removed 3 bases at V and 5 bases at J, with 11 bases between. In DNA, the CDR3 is TGTGCCAGCTCACCGCCCGTGGGCGACGAGCAGTACTTC. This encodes CASSPPVGDEQYF.